What follows describes a single T cell receptor (beta chain). Its antigen is not known. This entry is derived from a study of cytomegalovirus exposure and HLA in healthy donors. Study conclusions and caveats: Cytomegalovirus association was assigned to approximately 160 TCR beta chains.

Clones were read by immunoSEQ multiplex PCR, and TCRdb kept only the in-frame ones, dropping some. The profile shows about 150,000 clones, approximately 90% of them singletons. This receptor was identified in a man younger than 30 in good health and CMV-seropositive. The material sequenced was PBMCs.

This CDR3 is CASSPDRARELFF. In DNA, the CDR3 is TGTGCCAGCTCACCTGACAGGGCCCGGGAGCTGTTTTTT. V and J are TRBV18 and TRBJ2-2; 7 bases match TRBD1. The germline gives CDR1 KGHSH, CDR2 LQKENI. Unmatched junction bases numbered 4, after V lost 3 bases and J lost 9 bases. This CDR3 is built from 13 residues.